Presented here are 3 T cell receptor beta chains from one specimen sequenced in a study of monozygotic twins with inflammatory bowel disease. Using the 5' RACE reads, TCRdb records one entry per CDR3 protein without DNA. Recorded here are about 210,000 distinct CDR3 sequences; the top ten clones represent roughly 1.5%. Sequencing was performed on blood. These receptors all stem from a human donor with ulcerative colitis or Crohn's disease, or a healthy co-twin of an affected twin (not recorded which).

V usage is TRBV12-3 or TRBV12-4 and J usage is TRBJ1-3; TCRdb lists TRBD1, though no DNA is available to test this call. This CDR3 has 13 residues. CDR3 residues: CASGTGLRNTIYF.

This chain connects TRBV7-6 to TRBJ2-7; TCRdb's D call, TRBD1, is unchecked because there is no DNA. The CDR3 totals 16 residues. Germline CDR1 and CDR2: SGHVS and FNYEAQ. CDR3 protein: CASSSSSTGISYEQYF. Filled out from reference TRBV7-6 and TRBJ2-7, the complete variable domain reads GAGVSQSPRYKVTKRGQDVALRCDPISGHVSLYWYRQALGQGPEFLTYFNYEAQQDKSGLPNDRFSAERPEGSISTLTIQRTEQRDSAMYRCASSSSSTGISYEQYFGPGTRLTVT.

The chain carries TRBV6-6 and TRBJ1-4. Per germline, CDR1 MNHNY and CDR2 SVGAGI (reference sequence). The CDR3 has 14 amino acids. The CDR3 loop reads CATLPGGGDEKLFF.